The 10 T cell receptor beta chains below were found in one sample sequenced in a study of blood T cell repertoires in COVID-19. Produced via immunoSEQ multiplex PCR; TCRdb's table is partial and in-frame only. The top ten hold almost 3% of the sample, which has nearly 350,000 clones, around 88% seen once. The source material was peripheral blood. These receptors were taken from a man aged 25 to 40 with active or convalescent COVID-19.

The J gene is TRBJ2-5, the V gene TRBV13; D gene ambiguous. The CDR3 has 14 amino acids. The ends were cut back, 5 bases at V and 0 bases at J, with 10 bases in the middle. Germline-derived CDR1 and CDR2 are PRHDT and FYEKMQ (reference sequence). Written as DNA, the CDR3 is TGTGCCAGCAGCCCCTCCAACTACCAAGAGACCCAGTACTTC. Encoded protein: CASSPSNYQETQYF.

Here the CDR3 reads CASSPGQRRYQPQHF. In DNA, the CDR3 is TGTGCCAGCAGTCCCGGACAGAGAAGATATCAGCCCCAGCATTTT. V is TRBV27 and J is TRBJ1-5, with D maybe TRBD1 (6 bases). The CDR3 is 15 residues long. V lost 5 bases and J lost 5, with 16 bases in between. Germline V gene sequence: CDR1 MNHEY, CDR2 SMNVEV (reference sequence).

This chain joins TRBV4-2 and TRBJ2-7, with TRBD2 matching 7 bases. The CDR3 runs to 14 residues. CDR1 is LGHNA, CDR2 YNFKEQ, per germline. J was trimmed by 4 bases and V by 1 base; bases with no gene match: 4. CDR3 residues: CASSQVLGGYEQYF. DNA of the CDR3: TGTGCCAGCAGCCAAGTCCTGGGGGGGTACGAGCAGTACTTC.

The chain has TRBV7-9 and TRBJ2-1; 9 bases line up with TRBD2. With V trimmed by 5 bases and J by 6 bases, 14 bases remained unmatched. Per the germline V gene, CDR1 is SEHNR and CDR2 is FQNEAQ (reference sequence). The CDR3 totals 17 residues. This chain's CDR3 is CASSGIHTSGSGNEQFF. The CDR3 coding sequence is TGTGCCAGCAGCGGAATCCATACTAGCGGGTCCGGCAATGAGCAGTTCTTC.

The J gene is TRBJ1-5, the V gene TRBV9; 10 bases are shared with TRBD1. The V gene's germline CDR1 is SGDLS and CDR2 YYNGEE. The CDR3 extends over 15 amino acids. Losses at the gene ends were 2 bases for V and 5 bases for J; bases not matched to a gene: 4. CDR3 residues: CASSVGTGVHQPQHF. The CDR3 nucleotides are TGTGCCAGCAGCGTCGGGACAGGGGTCCATCAGCCCCAGCATTTT.

The chain is built from TRBV15 and TRBJ2-2, with D possibly being TRBD2 (6 bases). Germline V lookup: CDR1 LNHNV, CDR2 YYDKDF (reference sequence). V was clipped by 0 bases and J by 7 bases, with 9 bases between them. There are 14 residues in the CDR3. The CDR3 DNA reads TGTGCCACCAGCAGAGATACGGGGGTCGGGGAGCTGTTTTTT. It specifies CATSRDTGVGELFF.

This clone is a singleton in its sample. This sequence joins TRBV6-5 and TRBJ2-1; D is unresolved. The V gene's germline CDR1 is MNHEY and CDR2 SVGAGI. Trimming removed 0 bases from V and 2 bases from J, with 11 bases in between. The CDR3 is 16 residues long. The CDR3 region is CASSYSIQVTYNEQFF. In nucleotides, the CDR3 is TGTGCCAGCAGTTACTCGATCCAGGTAACCTACAATGAGCAGTTCTTC.

The chain employs TRBV7-2 and TRBJ1-6; D is uncertain. Germline CDR1 reads SGHTA; CDR2 reads FQGNSA. The CDR3 covers 15 residues. Trimming removed 2 bases at V and 9 bases at J, with 14 bases between. The CDR3 sequence: CASSLYSGESSPLHF. CDR3 coding DNA: TGTGCCAGCAGCTTATATTCAGGCGAAAGTTCACCCCTCCACTTT.

The chain recombines TRBV9 with TRBJ2-3; 11 nucleotides align to TRBD2. J gave up 2 bases and V 3 bases, and 5 bases lay outside the gene matches. The CDR3 is 16 amino acids. Germline assignment: CDR1 SGDLS and CDR2 YYNGEE. In DNA, the CDR3 is TGTGCCAGCAGCGCACTAGCGGGAGCCCCCACAGATACGCAGTATTTT. Amino acid sequence: CASSALAGAPTDTQYF.

The J gene is TRBJ1-1, the V gene TRBV19; no definite D call. Germline CDR1 and CDR2: LNHDA and SQIVND (reference sequence). The CDR3 is 12 amino acids. Trimming stripped 4 bases from V and 5 bases from J, with 8 bases between. In DNA, the CDR3 is TGTGCCAGTAGTAGGCGGGAAACTGAAGCTTTCTTT. It encodes CASSRRETEAFF.